The entry below describes one TCR beta chain. The antigen is unknown. Repertoires were generated with immunoSEQ multiplex PCR, while TCRdb's copy carries only in-frame clones and drops some. The sample comprises 130,000 or so clones, 90% of which are singletons, and approximately 1.8% rests with the top ten. The CDR3 totals 18 residues. Trimming cost V 3 bases and J 6 bases; bases outside gene matches: 16. Germline V gives CDR1 SQVTM, CDR2 ANQGSEA. The data are from a study of T cell responses to AZD1222 COVID-19 vaccine. Notes on the study in general: Only after the peak T cell response were repertoires sampled. Mostly white British, mostly female donors; authors suggested clonal diversity may be underestimated. CD4 TCRs associated with vaccination spanned spike, dominating at 160-218 and 743-854.

The chain links TRBV29-1 to TRBJ2-1, with 11 bases aligning to TRBD1. Sequencing used peripheral blood, obtained on day 0 of AZD1222 vaccination. The receptor comes from an adult in good health. In nucleotides, the CDR3 is TGCAGCGTTGATGGACAGGGGGCGTCGGGACTAGCTTTCAATGAGCAGTTCTTC. Amino acid sequence: CSVDGQGASGLAFNEQFF.